This T cell receptor (beta chain) is drawn from a study of blood T cell repertoires in COVID-19. Trimming stripped 3 bases from V and 5 bases from J, with 10 bases between. The V gene's germline CDR1 is KGHSH and CDR2 LQKENI. The CDR3 is made up of 13 amino acids. As originally analysed: Reference gene primer amplification gave estimated nucleated cell counts. Using immunoSEQ multiplex PCR, the repertoire was profiled, and TCRdb retains in-frame clones only, with some absent. That table gives V, J and clone size, and the DNA gave D and trimming. Here the sample spans 390,000 or so clones, less than 90% being singletons. Categorization into cohorts depended on clinical history that participants reported.

Sequencing used PBMCs or T cells enriched from blood (not recorded which). The sequence came from a woman in her forties or fifties who had recovered from COVID-19. The chain recombines TRBV18 with TRBJ1-2; TRBD1 is a possible D gene (6 bases). In nucleotides, the CDR3 is TGTGCCAGCTCACCGCCAGGGGATTATGGCTACACCTTC. This gives the protein CASSPPGDYGYTF.